Presented here are 22 T cell receptor beta chains from one specimen sequenced in a study of cytomegalovirus exposure and HLA in healthy donors. Generated by immunoSEQ multiplex PCR, the TCRdb table keeps only in-frame clones and is missing some. Of tens of thousands of clones in the sample, roughly 94% were seen once. Sequenced sample: PBMCs. The receptors come from a man aged 18 to 29 in good health and CMV-seropositive.

The chain recombines TRBV10-2 with TRBJ1-1; the match to TRBD1 covers 7 bases. CDR1 is WSHSY, CDR2 SAAADI, per germline. V trimming: 7 bases; J trimming: 1 base; junction bases outside the gene matches: 6. This CDR3 contains 14 residues. CDR3 sequence (DNA): TGCGCCAGCACAGGGACAGTAAGGAACACTGAAGCTTTCTTT. Amino acids: CASTGTVRNTEAFF.

CDR3 amino acids: CASSSREGTTEAFF. In DNA, the CDR3 is TGTGCCAGCAGTTCCCGGGAGGGTACCACTGAAGCTTTCTTT. The chain links TRBV27 to TRBJ1-1; D remains unclear. V lost 4 bases and J 4 bases, leaving 13 bases between the germline ends. The CDR3 contains 14 residues. Germline V CDR1 and CDR2: MNHEY, SMNVEV (reference sequence).

The CDR3 DNA reads TGTGCCAGCAGCTTAACGCTGGAGGCTTTCTTT. Translating gives CASSLTLEAFF. This chain links TRBV7-2 with TRBJ1-1; D is undetermined. The ends were cut back, 2 bases at V and 11 bases at J, with 9 bases in the middle. This CDR3 has 11 residues. Germline CDR1 and CDR2: SGHTA and FQGNSA. Looking up the rest from reference TRBV7-2 and TRBJ1-1 gives the full variable domain: GAGVSQSPSNKVTEKGKDVELRCDPISGHTALYWYRQSLGQGLEFLIYFQGNSAPDKSGLPSDRFSAERTGGSVSTLTIQRTQQEDSAVYLCASSLTLEAFFGQGTRLTVV.

The chain combines TRBV2 with TRBJ2-5; no clear D. The CDR3 consists of 14 residues. Germline V gene sequence: CDR1 SNHLY, CDR2 FYNNEI. Trimming shortened V by 2 bases and J by 0 bases, and 7 bases separated the two germline ends. Written as DNA, the CDR3 is TGTGCCAGCAGTGAACTCTCGTACCAAGAGACCCAGTACTTC. Its protein product is CASSELSYQETQYF.

The chain employs TRBV18 and TRBJ2-1; possible D gene TRBD2, 5 bases. CDR1 and CDR2 from the germline V gene are KGHSH and LQKENI. V was shortened by 4 bases and J by 0 bases, with 13 bases between the two germline ends. The CDR3 runs 16 residues. This CDR3 reads CASSLDPGSSYNEQFF. Here the CDR3 DNA reads TGTGCCAGCTCACTTGACCCGGGGAGCTCCTACAATGAGCAGTTCTTC. Based on the CDR3 plus reference TRBV18 and TRBJ2-1, the full variable domain is NAGVMQNPRHLVRRRGQEARLRCSPMKGHSHVYWYRQLPEEGLKFMVYLQKENIIDESGMPKERFSAEFPKEGPSILRIQQVVRGDSAAYFCASSLDPGSSYNEQFFGPGTRLTVL.

The genes are TRBV5-5 and TRBJ1-2, with D perhaps TRBD1 (5 bases). V was shortened by 6 bases and J by 8 bases, with 20 bases between the two germline ends. The CDR3 loop spans 14 amino acids. Germline CDR1 and CDR2: SGHKS and YYEKEE (reference sequence). The CDR3 sequence: CASISPYRREGYTF. The CDR3 DNA reads TGTGCCAGCATTTCCCCGTACAGGAGAGAGGGCTACACCTTC.

The rearrangement uses TRBV30 and TRBJ2-5; no reliable D call. CDR1 and CDR2 (germline): GTSNPN, SVGIG (reference sequence). V lost 2 bases to trimming and J lost 5 bases, with 15 bases between them. The CDR3 length is 14 residues. CDR3: CAWSMGLFRETQYF. The CDR3 DNA sequence: TGTGCCTGGAGTATGGGTCTTTTCAGGGAGACCCAGTACTTC.

This chain links TRBV27 with TRBJ1-5; D ambiguous. Trimming shortened V by 2 bases and J by 3 bases, and 5 bases separated the two germline ends. The CDR3 loop spans 13 amino acids. Germline loops: CDR1 MNHEY, CDR2 SMNVEV (reference sequence). The CDR3 DNA is TGTGCCAGCAGTTTACAGGCCAATCAGCCCCAGCATTTT. Its translation: CASSLQANQPQHF.

The chain uses TRBV28 and TRBJ2-1; the D is unclear. V was clipped by 7 bases and J by 6 bases, with 10 bases between them. This CDR3 has 12 residues. Germline-derived CDR1 and CDR2 are MDHEN and SYDVKM. CDR3 loop: CASKVTGNEQFF. Here the CDR3 DNA reads TGTGCCAGCAAAGTAACGGGCAATGAGCAGTTCTTC.

This chain links TRBV15 with TRBJ2-3, with a tentative D call TRBD2 (6 bases). The CDR3 consists of 17 residues. Germline V gene sequence: CDR1 LNHNV, CDR2 YYDKDF (reference sequence). V was clipped by 0 bases and J by 0 bases, with 13 bases between them. CDR3 DNA: TGTGCCACCAGCAGAGATTATTCGGACTATAGCACAGATACGCAGTATTTT. Translating it yields CATSRDYSDYSTDTQYF.

This clone appeared once. This rearrangement joins TRBV27 to TRBJ1-4; tentatively, D is TRBD1 (5 bases). CDR1 and CDR2 from the germline V gene are MNHEY and SMNVEV (reference sequence). This CDR3 has 15 residues. Deletions cut 0 bases from V and 7 bases from J, with 12 bases between. Written as DNA, the CDR3 is TGTGCCAGCAGTTTATCGACAGTTTCAAGTGAAAAACTGTTTTTT. Protein product: CASSLSTVSSEKLFF.

This clone was observed a single time. This chain connects TRBV2 to TRBJ1-3, with TRBD1 as a possible D gene (5 bases). This CDR3 has 13 amino acids. Per the germline V gene, CDR1 is SNHLY and CDR2 is FYNNEI. Trimming removed 5 bases at V and 4 bases at J, with 9 bases between. The CDR3 is CASSTDIGNTIYF. CDR3 nucleotide sequence: TGTGCCAGCAGTACGGACATAGGAAACACCATATATTTT.

The chain combines TRBV5-4 with TRBJ1-2, with 7 bases matching TRBD1. The CDR3 is made up of 13 amino acids. J lost 4 bases, V lost 1 base, and 1 base had no gene match. Germline V gene lookup returns CDR1 SGHNT and CDR2 YYREEE (reference sequence). The CDR3 loop reads CASSLPGGYGYTF. The CDR3 nucleotides are TGTGCCAGCAGCTTGCCAGGGGGCTATGGCTACACCTTC.

The chain joins TRBV28 to TRBJ2-1, with TRBD2 identical over 8 bases. The CDR3 has 15 residues. CDR1 and CDR2 from the germline V gene are MDHEN and SYDVKM. The trim removed 6 bases at V and 1 base at J, leaving 5 bases unmatched. The CDR3 loop reads CASSRASGSYNEQFF. The CDR3 coding sequence is TGTGCCAGCAGCCGGGCTAGCGGGTCCTACAATGAGCAGTTCTTC.

The chain is built from TRBV10-3 and TRBJ2-7; D may be TRBD1 (6 bases). Trimming cost V 3 bases and J 0 bases, with 15 bases left between them. Looked up from germline, CDR1 is ENHRY and CDR2 is SYGVKD. This CDR3 contains 16 residues. For the CDR3, the DNA is TGTGCCATCAGTGACCGGGACAAACGGGGCTCCTACGAGCAGTACTTC. Its protein is CAISDRDKRGSYEQYF.

The genes are TRBV25-1 and TRBJ1-1, with 11 bases matching TRBD1. This CDR3 has 17 residues. Germline loops: CDR1 MGHDK, CDR2 SYGVNS. Trimming cost V 1 base and J 4 bases; bases outside gene matches: 8. In DNA form, the CDR3 reads TGTGCCAGCAGTGAATTAGGGACAGGGGGGCGTCCCACTGAAGCTTTCTTT. This encodes CASSELGTGGRPTEAFF.

The V and J genes are TRBV9 and TRBJ2-3; 13 nucleotides line up with TRBD2. This CDR3 is built from 20 residues. Germline V gene data show CDR1 as SGDLS and CDR2 as YYNGEE. J lost 1 base, V lost 3 bases, and 14 bases had no gene match. CDR3 region: CASSAGTSGIQFGGTDTQYF. The CDR3, as DNA: TGTGCCAGCAGCGCCGGGACTAGCGGGATACAGTTCGGGGGCACAGATACGCAGTATTTT.

The genes are TRBV28 and TRBJ1-5, with 9 bases aligning to TRBD1. The CDR3 covers 17 residues. V shed 7 bases and J 5 bases; nucleotides not matched to a gene: 15. The germline gives CDR1 MDHEN, CDR2 SYDVKM. CDR3 sequence: CASTRGDRAFFYQPQHF. For the CDR3, the DNA is TGTGCCAGCACCCGGGGGGACAGGGCCTTTTTTTATCAGCCCCAGCATTTT.

This chain connects TRBV30 to TRBJ2-1; possible D gene TRBD2, 6 bases. Germline V gene lookup returns CDR1 GTSNPN and CDR2 SVGIG (reference sequence). Deletions cut 4 bases from V and 7 bases from J, with 14 bases between. The CDR3 contains 13 residues. This CDR3 is CAWTPTGVNEQFF. The CDR3 nucleotides are TGTGCCTGGACCCCAACGGGGGTAAATGAGCAGTTCTTC.

V and J are TRBV5-4 and TRBJ2-5, with 8 nucleotides matching TRBD1. The CDR3 consists of 14 residues. Looked up from germline, CDR1 is SGHNT and CDR2 is YYREEE (reference sequence). J lost 5 bases, V lost 3 bases, and 6 bases had no gene match. CDR3 protein: CASSSTGGWETQYF. The CDR3 coding sequence is TGTGCCAGCAGCTCTACAGGGGGGTGGGAGACCCAGTACTTC.

The chain uses TRBV27 and TRBJ1-2; weak D call: TRBD1 (6 bases). The CDR3 has 14 amino acids. Trimming cost V 6 bases and J 5 bases, with 16 bases left between them. Germline CDR1 is MNHEY and CDR2 is SMNVEV (reference sequence). CDR3 DNA sequence: TGTGCCAGCAGGGCTTACGACAGGACATATGGCTACACCTTC. Its translation: CASRAYDRTYGYTF.

J is TRBJ1-4 and V is TRBV6-6, with TRBD1 identical over 10 bases. This CDR3 comprises 16 residues. Per germline, CDR1 MNHNY and CDR2 SVGAGI (reference sequence). V shed 7 bases and J 7 bases; nucleotides not matched to a gene: 12. The CDR3 DNA reads as TGTGCCAGCACCTCACCCCCCGGACAGGGGGGTGAAAAACTGTTTTTT. As protein: CASTSPPGQGGEKLFF.